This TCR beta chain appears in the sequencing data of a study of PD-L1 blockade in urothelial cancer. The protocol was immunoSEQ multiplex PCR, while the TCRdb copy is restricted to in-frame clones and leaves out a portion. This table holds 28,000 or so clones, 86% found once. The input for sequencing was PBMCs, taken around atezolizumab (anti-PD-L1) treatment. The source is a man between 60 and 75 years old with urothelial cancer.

CDR3 in DNA: TGCGCCAGCAGCTCTGGACAGGGCCAGGGGGATACGCAGTATTTT. Its translation is CASSSGQGQGDTQYF. This chain uses TRBV5-1 with TRBJ2-3; 8 nucleotides line up with TRBD1. J gave up 6 bases and V 3 bases, and 9 bases lay outside the gene matches. Germline-derived CDR1 and CDR2 are SGHRS and YFSETQ. The CDR3 length is 15 residues.